This T cell receptor (beta chain) was captured in a study of radiation and T cells in renal cell carcinoma. Documented time point: baseline pretreatment blood. Treatment given: 15 Gy SBRT to primary tumor, nephrectomy 4 weeks later. Radiation-treated patients gave blood at baseline, week 2 and week 4. Between the trimmed V and J ends, which lost 5 bases and 5 bases, there was a span of 11 bases. This CDR3 spans 13 amino acids. The germline V gene has CDR1 MNHNY and CDR2 SVGAGI (reference sequence). Sequencing used immunoSEQ multiplex PCR; TCRdb keeps in-frame clones, though not all of them. The sample lists over 85,000 clones; over 65% were seen once.

The sequence was collected from a man aged 60-69 years with renal cell carcinoma. The chain joins TRBV6-6 to TRBJ2-3; perhaps D is TRBD1 or TRBD2 (6 bases each). This material consisted of blood, taken from a patient whose treatment included radiotherapy and nephrectomy. The CDR3 DNA is TGTGCCAGCAGTAAAAGGGGGGTAGATACGCAGTATTTT. The encoded protein is CASSKRGVDTQYF.